This T cell receptor beta chain stems from a study of PD-1 blockade in mismatch repair-deficient tumors. Whole-study findings and limits: Tumor-resident clones, often undetectable pretreatment in blood, expanded then contracted after pembrolizumab.

Using immunoSEQ multiplex PCR, the repertoire was profiled, and TCRdb retains in-frame clones only, with some absent. The sample lists some 120,000 clones, 70% to 90% occurring once. In the case of this clone: Its antigen remains unknown.

Mismatch repair deficiency was confirmed in all patients, by PCR or immunohistochemistry. The input for sequencing was peripheral blood, taken 44 weeks after starting pembrolizumab. This clonotype originated in an adult with mismatch repair-deficient cancer.

This chain's CDR3 is CASRIRYPGGEQYF. The CDR3 DNA reads as TGTGCCAGCAGAATAAGGTACCCCGGTGGGGAGCAGTACTTC. The V gene is TRBV21-1, the J gene TRBJ2-7. TRBV21-1 is assigned pseudogene status. The CDR3 totals 14 residues.